These 14 T cell receptor beta chains came from one sample sequenced in a study of cytomegalovirus exposure and HLA in healthy donors. This PCR relied on a set of 60 Vbeta primers and 13 Jbeta primers. Sequencing was performed with immunoSEQ multiplex PCR; in TCRdb, only in-frame clones are kept and a portion is missing. The table lists roughly 100,000 clones, 65% to 75% of them singletons. Sequencing was carried out using PBMCs. All receptors derive from a woman in her thirties or forties in good health and CMV-seronegative.

The chain couples TRBV11-3 to TRBJ2-1; a possible D gene is TRBD2 (6 bases). The length of the CDR3 is 12 residues. The V gene's germline CDR1 is SGHNT and CDR2 YENEEA. Trimming pared 0 bases from V and 15 bases from J, leaving 12 bases between. CDR3 sequence reads: CASSLDRGKPFF. The CDR3 coding sequence is TGTGCCAGCAGCTTAGATCGCGGGAAGCCGTTCTTC.

The V and J genes are TRBV30 and TRBJ2-1; 12 positions agree with TRBD2. Germline V gene lookup returns CDR1 GTSNPN and CDR2 SVGIG (reference sequence). The CDR3 has 15 residues. The junction had 5 bases not matched to a gene; V was cut back by 2 bases and J by 6 bases. The CDR3 loop reads CAWSSLAGGPNEQFF. The CDR3 nucleotides read TGTGCCTGGAGTTCTCTAGCGGGGGGGCCCAATGAGCAGTTCTTC.

DNA of the CDR3: TGCGCCAGCAGCCAAGAGAAGGGGGCCTACTATGGCTACACCTTC. This codes for CASSQEKGAYYGYTF. V usage is TRBV4-3 and J usage is TRBJ1-2; 7 positions agree with TRBD1. This CDR3 has 15 residues. With V trimmed by 0 bases and J by 3 bases, 4 bases remained unmatched. The germline V gene has CDR1 LGHNA and CDR2 YSLEER.

The V and J genes are TRBV30 and TRBJ1-1; D is unclear. Trimming stripped 0 bases from V and 3 bases from J, with 8 bases between. The germline V gene has CDR1 GTSNPN and CDR2 SVGIG (reference sequence). This CDR3 has 13 residues. The CDR3 sequence is CAWSVPVYTEAFF. CDR3 coding DNA: TGTGCCTGGAGTGTACCGGTTTACACTGAAGCTTTCTTT.

This clone occurred a few times. The chain carries TRBV2 and TRBJ2-7, with D tentatively TRBD1 (6 bases). Trimming removed 6 bases at V and 2 bases at J, with 11 bases between. Germline assignment: CDR1 SNHLY and CDR2 FYNNEI. This CDR3 comprises 13 residues. This CDR3 reads CASSMDSTYEQYF. DNA of the CDR3: TGTGCCAGCAGCATGGACAGTACCTACGAGCAGTACTTC.

The sample holds one count of this clone. The chain recombines TRBV2 with TRBJ1-2; the D is unclear. Looked up from germline, CDR1 is SNHLY and CDR2 is FYNNEI. The CDR3 length is 15 residues. The germline V and J ends were trimmed by 6 bases and 2 bases, with 16 bases remaining between them. This chain's CDR3 is CASRPDLGVNYGYTF. The CDR3 DNA reads TGTGCCAGCAGACCCGATCTGGGAGTCAACTATGGCTACACCTTC.

CDR3 amino acids: CASSVAAGRNNEQFF. The CDR3 coding sequence is TGTGCCAGCAGCGTAGCGGCGGGTCGAAACAATGAGCAGTTCTTC. This rearrangement joins TRBV9 to TRBJ2-1, with TRBD2 as a possible D gene (5 bases). CDR3 size: 15 residues. V was trimmed by 0 bases and J by 5 bases, leaving 12 bases between them. From germline, CDR1 is SGDLS and CDR2 YYNGEE.

This CDR3 is CASPPGGVETQYF. The CDR3 DNA sequence: TGCGCCAGCCCCCCGGGGGGGGTGGAGACCCAGTACTTC. The rearrangement joins TRBV5-1 to TRBJ2-5; 8 bases line up with TRBD2. V shed 7 bases, J shed 5 bases, and the junction held 7 bases outside the gene matches. The CDR3 is 13 amino acids. The germline V gene encodes CDR1 SGHRS and CDR2 YFSETQ.

This clone has only a few counts. The CDR3 nucleotides read TGTGCCTGGAGTCCGCGACTAGCCGATATAGTCGAGCAGTTCTTC. It specifies CAWSPRLADIVEQFF. The chain is built from TRBV30 and TRBJ2-1, with 7 bases matching TRBD2. Germline V gene sequence: CDR1 GTSNPN, CDR2 SVGIG (reference sequence). This CDR3 is built from 15 residues. With 2 bases clipped from V and 10 bases from J, the junction kept 14 bases outside the gene matches.

V usage is TRBV10-2 and J usage is TRBJ1-4; D might be TRBD1 (6 bases). The CDR3 is 15 residues long. Germline CDR1 and CDR2: WSHSY and SAAADI. The V end lost 0 bases, the J end lost 17 bases, and 22 bases lay between the germline ends. This chain's CDR3 is CASSESGVRGLGFFF. DNA of the CDR3: TGCGCCAGCAGTGAGTCGGGAGTCAGGGGCCTGGGGTTTTTTTTT.

The chain combines TRBV7-9 with TRBJ2-5; 7 positions agree with TRBD2. V was pared by 4 bases and J by 11 bases, with 4 bases of the junction left unmatched. The CDR3 covers 11 residues. The germline V gene encodes CDR1 SEHNR and CDR2 FQNEAQ (reference sequence). In DNA form, the CDR3 reads TGTGCCAGCAGCTGGGGGGGGGAGCAGTACTTC. This gives the protein CASSWGGEQYF.

This chain uses TRBV6-6 with TRBJ1-2, with a possible D match to TRBD1 (5 bases). Per germline, CDR1 MNHNY and CDR2 SVGAGI (reference sequence). CDR3 size: 15 residues. V was trimmed by 8 bases and J by 2 bases, leaving 18 bases between them. The CDR3 loop reads CASGGGPRGNYGYTF. The CDR3 nucleotides read TGTGCCAGCGGGGGAGGGCCCCGTGGGAACTATGGCTACACCTTC.

This rearrangement joins TRBV19 to TRBJ2-3; the match to TRBD2 covers 14 bases. Germline CDR1 reads LNHDA; CDR2 reads SQIVND (reference sequence). This CDR3 is 17 amino acids long. V shed 2 bases and J 3 bases; nucleotides not matched to a gene: 4. DNA for the CDR3: TGTGCCAGTAGTATACGGACTAGCGGGGGGATGACAGATACGCAGTATTTT. This codes for CASSIRTSGGMTDTQYF.

The J gene is TRBJ2-7, the V gene TRBV7-2, with D unresolved. The V end was cut by 5 bases, the J end by 4 bases, with 12 bases between. Germline V lookup: CDR1 SGHTA, CDR2 FQGNSA. This CDR3 contains 13 residues. The CDR3 protein is CASSHYLRYEQYF. The DNA of the CDR3 is TGTGCCAGCAGCCACTACCTACGTTACGAGCAGTACTTC.